What follows are 5 T cell receptor beta chains derived from one specimen sequenced in a study of T cell responses to AZD1222 COVID-19 vaccine. The data were produced by immunoSEQ multiplex PCR, yet TCRdb's version contains in-frame clones alone and is incomplete. The sample contains approximately 88,000 clones, 90% of which appear only once. The material was peripheral blood, obtained 28 days after the second AZD1222 dose. These receptor sequences come from an adult who received the AZD1222 COVID-19 vaccine.

This clone has a single count. The chain links TRBV5-6 to TRBJ2-1; 9 bases are a match to TRBD1. Looked up from germline, CDR1 is SGHDT and CDR2 is YYEEEE. The CDR3 totals 15 residues. Losses at the gene ends were 1 base for V and 9 bases for J; bases not matched to a gene: 8. As DNA, the CDR3 is TGTGCCAGCAGCTTGTTACAGGGGGCTCGAGCTGAGCAGTTCTTC. Its protein is CASSLLQGARAEQFF.

This chain links TRBV5-1 with TRBJ1-1; 8 nucleotides align to TRBD1. V was pared by 4 bases and J by 1 base, with 3 bases of the junction left unmatched. CDR3 length equals 14 residues. From germline, CDR1 is SGHRS and CDR2 YFSETQ. CDR3: CASSIGTGNTEAFF. CDR3 sequence (DNA): TGCGCCAGCAGCATAGGGACAGGGAACACTGAAGCTTTCTTT.

The chain has TRBV2 and TRBJ2-7, with 13 bases lining up with TRBD2. This CDR3 comprises 14 residues. The V and J ends lost 7 bases and 6 bases, in that order; junction bases with no gene match: 6. Germline CDR1 reads SNHLY; CDR2 reads FYNNEI. CDR3 region: CASIGTSGGAEQYF. The CDR3, as DNA: TGTGCCAGCATCGGAACTAGCGGGGGGGCCGAGCAGTACTTC.

This clone was seen a single time. The J gene is TRBJ2-2, the V gene TRBV2, with unresolved D. The CDR3 runs 15 residues. Trimming took 3 bases from V and 1 from J, leaving 9 bases between them. Germline V gene lookup returns CDR1 SNHLY and CDR2 FYNNEI. The CDR3 protein is CASSDRSQNTGELFF. The CDR3 DNA sequence: TGTGCCAGCAGTGACCGTAGCCAGAACACCGGGGAGCTGTTTTTT.

The chain employs TRBV28 and TRBJ2-7, with a weak D call TRBD1 (6 bases). The germline V and J ends were trimmed by 3 bases and 3 bases, with 12 bases remaining between them. Germline V gene sequence: CDR1 MDHEN, CDR2 SYDVKM. This CDR3 comprises 14 residues. CDR3 protein: CASSFRRGGYEQYF. In nucleotides, the CDR3 is TGTGCCAGCAGTTTTCGCAGGGGCGGCTACGAGCAGTACTTC.